This is a list of T cell receptor beta chains from one sample in a study of human T cells and chemical hapten exposure. MiXCR, run by TCRdb on the RACE reads, gives a single entry per CDR3 protein. Of 250,000 or so distinct CDR3 sequences in the sample, approximately 8% are singletons; the top ten hold 0.9% to 1.5%. The material was whole blood, obtained in connection with sensitization to the hapten diphenylcyclopropenone (DPC). These TCRs come from a man in his late teens or twenties with alopecia areata. Some clones in this sample may be carry-over from other donors' samples. Each CDR3 is given without its conserved first and last residue. Expanded clones get a size class; other rows say once, few or many, or leave the size out.

clone_size	cdr3_length	v_call	cdr3_aa
few	13	TRBV19	ASSDRGLSYNEQF
.	10	TRBV24-1	ATSLAYTEQF
.	12	TRBV5-4	ASSLQTAPYGYT
many	9	TRBV29-1	SAGQGEGAF
.	11	TRBV7-7	ASSLVGDETQY
few	18	TRBV7-3	ASSPRGLLHLNSNTGELF
many	13	TRBV11-2	ASSPRTGSYNEQF
.	12	TRBV2	ASRHRFSNTEAF
.	13	TRBV4-1	ASSSPGQGLDTQY
few	14	TRBV6-5	ASSYRDVTDYNEQF
few	13	TRBV7-8	ASRSLVKGNEKLF
.	12	TRBV6-2/TRBV6-3	ASSLSGGGQPQH
.	13	TRBV27	ASSFVQGAGQPQH
many	14	TRBV11-2	ASSLASRRRSYEQY
.	11	TRBV13	ASSGVTQETQY
few	8	TRBV28	ASGAAAAF
few	10	TRBV6-1	ASSEVGDEQY
.	13	TRBV24-1	ATSANRGNYNEQF
few	10	TRBV28	ASSWGAGGYT
few	12	TRBV7-9	ASSLDTPVETQY
few	16	TRBV5-1	ASSLGPGGMSYNSPLH
few	13	TRBV4-3	ASSQDATSNYGYT
once	11	TRBV19	ASKQGFEDTQY
.	11	TRBV9	ASSPRFEDTIY
.	14	TRBV4-3	ASSQDHSGGGNIQY
.	14	TRBV10-3	AISEPRAEYNSPLH
few	10	TRBV3-1	ASSQAGDTQY
few	13	TRBV11-2	ASSLASGTHETQY
few	13	TRBV6-2/TRBV6-3	ASSPGGGRAQPQH
.	13	TRBV4-3	ASSPSRVFGTEAF
.	14	TRBV9	ASSQIWRGAYNEQF
few	11	TRBV6-2/TRBV6-3	ASSWDQNNEQF
.	16	TRBV21-1	ASSKGLVADVGTDTQY
few	9	TRBV7-2	ASSLRGAQF
.	13	TRBV28	ASSTGTGGPYGYT
.	11	TRBV7-3	ASSEEGGDTQY
many	12	TRBV12-3/TRBV12-4	ASRPGQQNSPLH
few	15	TRBV7-2	ASSLSFGGGMEDTQY
.	10	TRBV20-1	SAGGGVETQY
.	14	TRBV4-3	ASSQDAGLNTGELF
.	10	TRBV5-1	ASSLEGSPLH
.	11	TRBV6-4	ASTSGDTDTQY
.	14	TRBV7-3	ASSTRMGGAGDTQY
.	13	TRBV11-2	ASSLVRPSQETQY
few	14	TRBV20-1	SASREVPGLLYGYT
.	11	TRBV7-9	ASSFSRIDGYT
many	14	TRBV9	ASSGLTGLYSYGYT
many	9	TRBV10-3	AIEGNYGYT
.	11	TRBV4-3	ASSQVFVTEAF
few	11	TRBV10-1	ASSPSPNQPQH
.	15	TRBV6-5	ASSPDRGEGYNSPLH
many	13	TRBV6-4	ASKPSGDPTDTQY
many	12	TRBV5-1	ASSLVADNTEAF
.	12	TRBV7-8	ASSLAGQSYGYT
few	11	TRBV6-1	ASSQGGHTEAF